This is a list of T cell receptor beta chains from one sample in a study of graft-versus-host responses after intestinal transplantation. Assay: immunoSEQ multiplex PCR; the TCRdb copy retains only in-frame clones and omits some. Among about 29,000 clones listed, around 90% were seen once. The source was PBMCs, collected approximately 460 days after intestinal transplantation. Receptors originate from a human patient who received an intestinal transplant, so some T cells may come from the graft donor. CDR3s include the opening cysteine and the closing phenylalanine or tryptophan. Each record gives: clone size, J gene, CDR3 length, V gene, D gene, CDR3 DNA, CDR3 protein. D genes are given only for firm matches. Expanded clones get a size class; other rows say once, few or many, or leave the size out.

.	TRBJ1-3	15	TRBV9	.	TGTGCCAGCAGCGCACGACAGAACTCTGGAAACACCATATATTTT	CASSARQNSGNTIYF
few	TRBJ1-1	15	TRBV6-6	.	TGTGCCAGCAGTTACTCTGGGGGGATGAACACTGAAGCTTTCTTT	CASSYSGGMNTEAFF
once	TRBJ1-5	12	TRBV6-5	.	TGTGCCAGCAGTGTTCCTCCTCGGCCCCAGCATTTT	CASSVPPRPQHF
.	TRBJ1-2	13	TRBV6-5	.	TGTGCCAGCAGTTACGGAATTAACTATGGCTACACCTTC	CASSYGINYGYTF
.	TRBJ2-7	10	TRBV25-1	.	TGTGCCACCTCGGGCTACGAGCAGTACTTC	CATSGYEQYF
.	TRBJ1-5	15	TRBV6-5	.	TGTGCCAGCGGCCAGGCGGACCGGGGTAATCAGCCCCAGCATTTT	CASGQADRGNQPQHF
.	TRBJ1-1	14	TRBV6-5	TRBD1	TGTGCCAGCAGTTACTCAGGACAGGGCACTGAAGCTTTCTTT	CASSYSGQGTEAFF
.	TRBJ1-3	12	TRBV11-2	.	TGTGCCAGCAGCCCACTCGGAAACACCATATATTTT	CASSPLGNTIYF
.	TRBJ1-6	14	TRBV5-1	TRBD1	TGCGCCAGCAGCTCTATTCGACAGGGTTCACCCCTCCACTTT	CASSSIRQGSPLHF
.	TRBJ2-7	14	TRBV18	TRBD1	TGTGCCAGCTCACACCGGGACAGGGTCTACGAGCAGTACTTC	CASSHRDRVYEQYF
.	TRBJ2-5	16	TRBV5-6	.	TGTGCCAGCAACAACGACCTGGACCCCGACCAAGAGACCCAGTACTTC	CASNNDLDPDQETQYF
.	TRBJ2-2	17	TRBV2	TRBD2	TGTGCCAGCAGTTCACTTAGCGGGAGGGCCGTTGTCGGGGAGCTGTTTTTT	CASSSLSGRAVVGELFF
.	TRBJ2-1	12	TRBV6-1	.	TGTGCCAGCAGTGAAGGGCGAAATGAGCAGTTCTTC	CASSEGRNEQFF
.	TRBJ1-1	11	TRBV25-1	.	TGTGCCAGCAGTAGGGACACTGAAGCTTTCTTT	CASSRDTEAFF
.	TRBJ2-7	15	TRBV5-1	.	TGCGCCAGCAGCTTGGCCGATAGCAGTTGGGGCGAGCAGTACTTC	CASSLADSSWGEQYF
.	TRBJ2-7	15	TRBV29-1	.	TGCAGCGTAAGTTTATTCGTGGACAGCTCCTACGAGCAGTACTTC	CSVSLFVDSSYEQYF